This entry describes one TCR beta chain. What it binds is not known. This record comes from a study of TIL therapy for anti-PD-1-resistant metastatic lung cancer. The study's findings and limits: Compared with baseline intratumoral T cells, expanded TIL cultures were more clonal and less diverse (around 5.7% vs 31%).

Time point meaning: pre-treatment sample, taken before nivolumab and TIL therapy. The tumor samples were excised metastases, mostly pleural nodules or supraclavicular lymph nodes. Adults with stage 4 NSCLC were enrolled in a phase I trial. The libraries were made with immunoSEQ v3. This table comes from immunoSEQ multiplex PCR, and its TCRdb copy is limited to in-frame clones, with some not included. The top ten clones hold roughly 9.8% of a sample with approximately 92,000 clones, roughly 65% of them seen once. This TCR derives from a person aged 25 to 85 with non-small cell lung cancer. The sequences come from tumor tissue, collected at baseline.

The CDR3: CASKDGSGYEQYF. The CDR3, as DNA: TGTGCCAGCAAGGATGGGTCCGGCTACGAGCAGTACTTC. V usage is TRBV6-5 and J usage is TRBJ2-7; D not certain. V gave up 7 bases and J gave up 3 bases, with 13 bases separating them. The CDR3 has 13 residues. Germline CDR1 MNHEY, CDR2 SVGAGI.